This record covers a single T cell receptor beta chain. Profiled with immunoSEQ multiplex PCR; TCRdb holds only in-frame clones, not every one. Among approximately 300,000 clones, around 82% were seen once, and the ten largest hold 0.95% to 1.5%. CDR3 size: 14 residues. Germline V gives CDR1 MGHDK, CDR2 SYGVNS. With 8 bases removed from V and 4 bases from J, the gap between germline ends came to 17 bases. This specimen comes from a study of blood T cell repertoires in COVID-19. The chain carries TRBV25-1 and TRBJ1-2, with a possible D match to TRBD1 (6 bases). This sequence originates from a woman aged 50 to 60 with acute or convalescent COVID-19. Input material: peripheral blood. The CDR3 sequence: CASSGGAGLYGYTF. CDR3 DNA sequence: TGTGCCAGCTCGGGGGGGGCAGGGCTCTATGGCTACACCTTC.